A selection of T cell receptor beta chains follows, all from one sample in a study of blood T cells in healthy people across ages. TCRdb ran MiXCR on the 5' RACE reads and lists one entry per CDR3 protein. The data show more than 900,000 distinct CDR3 sequences, with 29% seen just once and about 10% held by the top ten. The sample was also reused in another study, on T cells of mothers and their children.

The sample consisted of blood. The origin of the receptors is a woman aged 35 to 49 in good health. The CDR3 runs from the conserved cysteine through the conserved F or W. The D gene is left open where the match is weak. Part of the rows lack a size; the others show once, few, many or a class for expanded clones.

cdr3_nt	cdr3_aa	clone_size	j_call	d_call	v_call
TGTGCCAGCAGCTTAGGACAATATAATTCACCCCTCCACTTT	CASSLGQYNSPLHF	many	TRBJ1-6	NA	TRBV5-1
TGTACCAGCAGTTTTCAGGATTCGCCCCTCCACTTT	CTSSFQDSPLHF	NA	TRBJ1-6	NA	TRBV12-3/TRBV12-4
TGTGCCAGCAGTAAGGGACTAGCGGGATCTGCAGATACGCAGTATTTT	CASSKGLAGSADTQYF	NA	TRBJ2-3	TRBD2	TRBV12-3/TRBV12-4
TGCAGTGCTAGAGTTCAGCGGGGGGGTTCGAATGAGCAGTTCTTC	CSARVQRGGSNEQFF	few	TRBJ2-1	TRBD2	TRBV20-1
TGTGCCAGCAGTTACCGCCCAGGGAAGTACACTGAAGCTTTCTTT	CASSYRPGKYTEAFF	NA	TRBJ1-1	NA	TRBV6-5
TGTGCCAGCAGCTCGGACATAGCTTTCTTT	CASSSDIAFF	once	TRBJ1-1	NA	TRBV9
TGTGCCAGCAGTTACACCCCGGCCATCGAAGCTTTCTTT	CASSYTPAIEAFF	many	TRBJ1-1	NA	TRBV6-2/TRBV6-3
TGTGCCAGCAACGGAGGGGCTAGCGAGTGGGAGACCCAGTACTTC	CASNGGASEWETQYF	NA	TRBJ2-5	NA	TRBV9
TGTGCCATCAGTGGTTTGTTCTACGAGCAGTACTTC	CAISGLFYEQYF	many	TRBJ2-7	NA	TRBV10-3
TGCAGTGCTAGACCAGCGGGGGGGCACTTGCAGTATTTT	CSARPAGGHLQYF	NA	TRBJ2-3	TRBD2	TRBV20-1
TGTGCCAGCAAGGTATCAGGTCCGCCCGGGGAGCTGTTTTTT	CASKVSGPPGELFF	NA	TRBJ2-2	NA	TRBV6-2/TRBV6-3
TGCGCCAGCAGCCAAGAAGGATGGACAGGGACCAATGAGCAGTTCTTC	CASSQEGWTGTNEQFF	NA	TRBJ2-1	TRBD1	TRBV4-1
TGTGCCAGCAGTTACGGACTGGCCTATAGCAATCAGCCCCGGCATTTT	CASSYGLAYSNQPRHF	NA	TRBJ1-5	NA	TRBV6-2/TRBV6-3
TGTGCCACCCAACGGGGGGGATTTAGCGTAGGATACGAGCAGTACTTC	CATQRGGFSVGYEQYF	NA	TRBJ2-7	TRBD2	TRBV6-5
TGTGCCAGCAGCTTAGACGCGGGGGCCTACAATGAGCAGTTCTTC	CASSLDAGAYNEQFF	few	TRBJ2-1	TRBD2	TRBV7-2
TGTGCCTGGGCACCCAACACTGAAGCTTTCTTT	CAWAPNTEAFF	NA	TRBJ1-1	NA	TRBV30
TGTGCCAGCAGCTCCGGGGCAGCGGGGGTCATCAGCACAGATACGCAGTATTTT	CASSSGAAGVISTDTQYF	NA	TRBJ2-3	TRBD2	TRBV9
TGCAGTGCTAGACCGGTACTAGCGGGGGGGCGAGGAGAGACCCAGTACTTC	CSARPVLAGGRGETQYF	NA	TRBJ2-5	TRBD2	TRBV20-1
TGTGCCAGCAGCTTAAGTGCTGGGAACACTGAAGCTTTCTTT	CASSLSAGNTEAFF	many	TRBJ1-1	NA	TRBV7-3
TGTGCCATCAGTGATTCCGGGTCGGGGGCAGAGACCCAGTACTTC	CAISDSGSGAETQYF	many	TRBJ2-5	NA	TRBV10-3
TGTGCCAGCAGTGAAGGACAGGGTGGGAACTATGGCTACACCTTC	CASSEGQGGNYGYTF	NA	TRBJ1-2	TRBD1	TRBV2
TGTGCCAGCAGCCTAGGGGTGGGTGAGCAGTACTTC	CASSLGVGEQYF	many	TRBJ2-7	NA	TRBV7-2
TGTGCCAGCAGCCGGAACGCAGATACGCAGTATTTT	CASSRNADTQYF	NA	TRBJ2-3	NA	TRBV28
TGTGCCAGCAGCTTGAAGGGTGGATATGGCTACACCTTC	CASSLKGGYGYTF	NA	TRBJ1-2	NA	TRBV7-6
TGCGCCAGCAGCCTCTCGGCAGCGAGCACTGAAGCTTTCTTT	CASSLSAASTEAFF	once	TRBJ1-1	NA	TRBV5-1
TGCGCCAGCAGCCAAGGCGCAGGGATTACGTCCTATAATTCACCCCTCCACTTT	CASSQGAGITSYNSPLHF	NA	TRBJ1-6	NA	TRBV4-1
TGTGCCAGCAGTGAGTGGGCCAATGAGCAGTTCTTC	CASSEWANEQFF	NA	TRBJ2-1	NA	TRBV6-1
TGTGCCAGCAGCAATAAGGACAGGGACTCTTGTGGCTACACCTTC	CASSNKDRDSCGYTF	NA	TRBJ1-2	NA	TRBV21-1
TGTGCCAGCAGTGAAAGTAGCCTTAGCAATCAGCCCCAGCATTTT	CASSESSLSNQPQHF	few	TRBJ1-5	NA	TRBV2
TGTGCCAGCGCCCGGGGTACCGGTTCATACAATGAGCAGTTCTTC	CASARGTGSYNEQFF	many	TRBJ2-1	NA	TRBV12-3/TRBV12-4
TGTGCCAGCAGTTACAACAGCGAGGGGTTTTCACCCCTCCACTTT	CASSYNSEGFSPLHF	NA	TRBJ1-6	NA	TRBV6-5
TGCGCCAGCAGCTTGGCCGTAGCGGGGGGGTCCACAGATACGCAGTATTTT	CASSLAVAGGSTDTQYF	few	TRBJ2-3	TRBD2	TRBV5-1
TGCGCCAGCAGTCCCGGGACAGCGCGAGTCCATGGCTGCACCTTC	CASSPGTARVHGCTF	few	TRBJ1-2	TRBD1	TRBV4-3
TGCGCCAGCAGCCCGGACGTCTCCCATTCGTACAATGAGCAGTTCTTC	CASSPDVSHSYNEQFF	NA	TRBJ2-1	NA	TRBV5-1
TGTGCCAGCAGCTTGGGACAGGGCCTTGCAACTAATGAAAAACTGTTTTTT	CASSLGQGLATNEKLFF	NA	TRBJ1-4	TRBD1	TRBV5-6
TGTGCCAGCAGGGGGGACGGGAACACTGAAGCTTTCTTT	CASRGDGNTEAFF	few	TRBJ1-1	NA	TRBV27
TGTGCCAGCAGCTTCGGGACAGGGGTCGAAAAACTGTTTTTT	CASSFGTGVEKLFF	NA	TRBJ1-4	TRBD1	TRBV7-2
TGTGCCAGCACCCATGGCGGGGTGAGCTCCTGCGAGCAGTACTTC	CASTHGGVSSCEQYF	few	TRBJ2-7	NA	TRBV12-3/TRBV12-4
TGCGCCAGCAGCTTTTTACTAGAGCCCCAAGAGACCCAGTACTTC	CASSFLLEPQETQYF	few	TRBJ2-5	NA	TRBV5-1
TGTGCCAGCAGTTACCGGGGGCGAGTAGAAACTGAAGCTTTCTTT	CASSYRGRVETEAFF	NA	TRBJ1-1	NA	TRBV6-5
TGCGCCAGCAGCCAAGGCCCCGGACAGGCTAATGAAAAACTGTTTTTT	CASSQGPGQANEKLFF	many	TRBJ1-4	TRBD1	TRBV4-1
TGTGCCAGCAGCAGGGACGGGTACGAGCAGTACTTC	CASSRDGYEQYF	many	TRBJ2-7	NA	TRBV12-3/TRBV12-4
TGCAGTGCAATGGCGGGGGGCGGTCGGACTGAAGCTTTCTTT	CSAMAGGGRTEAFF	few	TRBJ1-1	NA	TRBV20-1
TGTGCCACCAGTGACCGGGACAGCCCCTATAGCAATCAGCCCCAGCATTTT	CATSDRDSPYSNQPQHF	NA	TRBJ1-5	TRBD1	TRBV24-1
TGTGCCAGCAGTTACTGGACAGGGTTTCGTAACACTGAAGCTTTCTTT	CASSYWTGFRNTEAFF	NA	TRBJ1-1	TRBD1	TRBV6-5
TGTGCCAGCAGCGTAGGGGGACTACGGTCGGAGACCCAGTACTTC	CASSVGGLRSETQYF	few	TRBJ2-5	TRBD2	TRBV9
TGCGCCAGCAGCCAAGACTTCAGGGGGTACACTGAAGCTTTCTTT	CASSQDFRGYTEAFF	NA	TRBJ1-1	TRBD1	TRBV4-3
TGTGCCAGCAGCTTCCTGGGGGCGCCGAACACCGGGGAGCTGTTTTTT	CASSFLGAPNTGELFF	NA	TRBJ2-2	NA	TRBV7-9
TGTGCCAGCAGCCCAAGGGGGACACCAATAAACCACTACGAGCAGTACTTC	CASSPRGTPINHYEQYF	few	TRBJ2-7	NA	TRBV28
TGTGCCAGCACCACAAGGAGTATCCAAGAGACCCAGTACTTC	CASTTRSIQETQYF	NA	TRBJ2-5	NA	TRBV28
TGTGCCAGCACCCCTGGCGGGGGATACAATGAGCAGTTCTTC	CASTPGGGYNEQFF	many	TRBJ2-1	TRBD2	TRBV12-3/TRBV12-4
TGCAGTGCCCACCCTCCTGTTAGCGGGGGCAGCACAGATACGCAGTATTTT	CSAHPPVSGGSTDTQYF	NA	TRBJ2-3	TRBD2	TRBV20-1
TGTGCCAGCAGCCCCGTAACCTCCACTCCCAAGACCCTCCACTTT	CASSPVTSTPKTLHF	many	TRBJ1-6	NA	TRBV12-3/TRBV12-4
TGTGCCAGCAGCTCCCCCGGACTAGCGGCGCCTACGCAGTATTTT	CASSSPGLAAPTQYF	NA	TRBJ2-3	TRBD2	TRBV7-2
TGTGCCACCAGCAGCTATGGTCAGGGCAATCAGCCCCAGCATTTT	CATSSYGQGNQPQHF	few	TRBJ1-5	NA	TRBV15